The 25 T cell receptor beta chains listed next were all sequenced from one sample in a study of Ad26.COV2.S vaccination and SARS-CoV-2 variants (dated by TCRdb to the early 2020s). According to the study, the label for this sample's time point signals: individuals recovered from natural SARS-CoV-2 infection. The library was obtained by the immunoSEQ multiplex PCR assay. TCRdb carries this immuneACCESS record with in-frame sequences only. Its versions omit some clonotypes, under half of them owing to an unresolved V gene in the studies checked, with the rest unexplained. Recorded for this sample are 350,000 to 450,000 clones; about 91% of them occurred a single time. 3% to 4% of the sample rests with the top ten. The sample in question was peripheral blood, obtained after recovery from COVID-19. The receptors here all came from a human donor who had recovered from COVID-19.

This clone showed up just once. The V call is TRBV6-2 or TRBV6-3, the J call TRBJ2-5, with D unclear. Germline V gives CDR1 MNHEY, CDR2 SVGEGT. Trimming left V 5 bases short and J 0 bases short, with 1 base between. This CDR3 region has 11 residues. The CDR3 bases are TGTGCCAGCAGTAACCAAGAGACCCAGTACTTC. Its translation: CASSNQETQYF.

The chain uses TRBV12-5 and TRBJ1-2, with D hard to call. Germline V gene data show CDR1 as LGHNT and CDR2 as FRNRAP. The CDR3 consists of 12 residues. V was pared by 5 bases and J by 8 bases, with 12 bases between. CDR3: CASGTLLGGYTF. In DNA, the CDR3 is TGTGCTAGTGGTACGCTCCTCGGGGGCTACACCTTC.

This chain links TRBV24-1 with TRBJ1-3; D gene unclear. This CDR3 has 13 residues. Germline assignment: CDR1 KGHDR and CDR2 SFDVKD. Trimming removed 5 bases at V and 2 bases at J, with 6 bases between. CDR3: CATSAGAGNTIYF. CDR3 DNA: TGTGCCACCAGTGCGGGCGCTGGAAACACCATATATTTT.

V gene TRBV7-9 combines with J gene TRBJ1-2; D gene unclear. V was trimmed by 5 bases and J by 2 bases, leaving 21 bases between them. CDR3 length: 17 amino acids. Germline CDR1 SEHNR, CDR2 FQNEAQ (reference sequence). The CDR3 sequence: CASSLHPPGLKNYGYTF. CDR3 in DNA: TGTGCCAGCAGCCTCCATCCTCCGGGATTAAAAAACTATGGCTACACCTTC. Together with reference TRBV7-9 and TRBJ1-2, the CDR3 gives the full variable domain: DTGVSQNPRHKITKRGQNVTFRCDPISEHNRLYWYRQTLGQGPEFLTYFQNEAQLEKSRLLSDRFSAERPKGSFSTLEIQRTEQGDSAMYLCASSLHPPGLKNYGYTFGSGTRLTVV.

This chain joins TRBV29-1 and TRBJ1-1; D possibly corresponds to TRBD1 (6 bases). The CDR3 is made up of 12 amino acids. Germline assignment: CDR1 SQVTM and CDR2 ANQGSEA. V lost 0 bases and J lost 6, with 8 bases in between. For the CDR3, the DNA is TGCAGCGTTGAAGAAGGGGGTGCTGAAGCTTTCTTT. Translated: CSVEEGGAEAFF.

CDR3 sequence reads: CASRGSMNTEAFF. The CDR3 DNA sequence: TGTGCCAGCAGGGGAAGTATGAACACTGAAGCTTTCTTT. The V and J genes are TRBV2 and TRBJ1-1; D not certain. Trimming removed 6 bases from V and 0 bases from J, with 8 bases in between. This CDR3 has 13 residues. Looked up from germline, CDR1 is SNHLY and CDR2 is FYNNEI.

This clone has a single count. The chain is built from TRBV14 and TRBJ2-7; 9 positions match TRBD1. Germline V CDR1 and CDR2: SGHDN, FVKESK. Trimming at V came to 0 bases and at J to 3 bases, leaving 6 bases not matched to a gene. The CDR3 is 16 residues long. CDR3: CASSQDPGQGIYEQYF. Written as DNA, the CDR3 is TGTGCCAGCAGCCAAGATCCGGGACAGGGCATCTACGAGCAGTACTTC. The entire variable domain, with the rest obtained from reference TRBV14 and TRBJ2-7, is as follows: EAGVTQFPSHSVIEKGQTVTLRCDPISGHDNLYWYRRVMGKEIKFLLHFVKESKQDESGMPNNRFLAERTGGTYSTLKVQPAELEDSGVYFCASSQDPGQGIYEQYFGPGTRLTVT.

This chain joins TRBV7-9 and TRBJ1-2; TRBD1 aligns across 7 bases. With 0 bases clipped from V and 4 bases from J, the junction kept 2 bases outside the gene matches. Per the germline V gene, CDR1 is SEHNR and CDR2 is FQNEAQ (reference sequence). The CDR3 length is 14 residues. The CDR3 coding sequence is TGTGCCAGCAGCTTAGCGGCAGGGGGCTATGGCTACACCTTC. Its protein product is CASSLAAGGYGYTF.

The chain is built from TRBV4-1 and TRBJ2-7; 7 bases are shared with TRBD1. The length of the CDR3 is 16 residues. Germline CDR1 is MGHRA and CDR2 is YSYEKL. V dropped 5 bases and J dropped 3; count of bases not matched to a gene: 13. CDR3 in amino acids: CASSSSRGSTYYEQYF. The CDR3 nucleotides read TGCGCCAGCAGCTCCTCCAGGGGGTCTACCTACTACGAGCAGTACTTC.

J is TRBJ1-3 and V is TRBV5-1; D perhaps matches TRBD1 (6 bases). The CDR3 is 16 residues long. Looked up from germline, CDR1 is SGHRS and CDR2 is YFSETQ. V lost 0 bases and J 2 bases, leaving 12 bases between the germline ends. The CDR3 DNA follows: TGCGCCAGCAGCTTGGATAGGGGGAATCCTGGAAACACCATATATTTT. This gives the protein CASSLDRGNPGNTIYF.

V usage is TRBV24-1 and J usage is TRBJ2-1, with 10 bases identical to TRBD2. Unmatched junction bases numbered 5, after V lost 5 bases and J lost 5 bases. Germline V gene sequence: CDR1 KGHDR, CDR2 SFDVKD. The CDR3 runs to 15 residues. The CDR3 is CATSATSGKDNEQFF. The DNA for the CDR3 is TGTGCCACCAGTGCAACTAGCGGGAAGGACAATGAGCAGTTCTTC.

The chain carries TRBV28 and TRBJ2-4; D not certain. The V end lost 3 bases, the J end lost 0 bases, and 9 bases lay between the germline ends. The CDR3 length is 15 residues. The V gene's germline CDR1 is MDHEN and CDR2 SYDVKM. CDR3 in DNA: TGTGCCAGCAGTTTTGAGTTGTCAGCCAAAAACATTCAGTACTTC. Translation: CASSFELSAKNIQYF.

V usage is TRBV4-1 and J usage is TRBJ2-5; perhaps TRBD1 as D (6 bases). The germline gives CDR1 MGHRA, CDR2 YSYEKL. The CDR3 spans 15 residues. V lost 2 bases and J lost 5, with 15 bases in between. The CDR3 loop reads CASSQLGTSLETQYF. The CDR3 DNA follows: TGCGCCAGCAGCCAACTCGGGACATCCCTGGAGACCCAGTACTTC.

This chain uses TRBV7-2 with TRBJ1-5; possible D gene TRBD1, 6 bases. Trimming removed 2 bases from V and 2 bases from J, with 19 bases in between. The CDR3 runs to 18 residues. Per the germline V gene, CDR1 is SGHTA and CDR2 is FQGNSA. The CDR3 spells CASSLFATGGYGNQPQHF. The DNA for the CDR3 is TGTGCCAGCAGCTTATTCGCGACAGGAGGCTACGGCAATCAGCCCCAGCATTTT.

This clone was seen at least ten times. The sample carries other DNA sequences with the same CDR3. The V and J genes are TRBV10-1 and TRBJ2-3; D not certain. The CDR3 totals 11 residues. Trimming took 6 bases from V and 6 from J, leaving 7 bases between them. Germline loops: CDR1 WNHNN, CDR2 SYGVQD (reference sequence). CDR3: CASRSGDTQYF. The CDR3 DNA reads as TGCGCCAGCAGATCCGGGGATACGCAGTATTTT.

This sequence joins TRBV5-1 and TRBJ2-7; D unresolved. Germline loops: CDR1 SGHRS, CDR2 YFSETQ. The V and J ends lost 1 base and 2 bases respectively, with 10 bases between them. The CDR3 runs to 14 residues. The CDR3 sequence is CASSLSVLTYEQYF. The DNA for the CDR3 is TGCGCCAGCAGCTTGTCAGTGTTAACCTACGAGCAGTACTTC.

This sequence joins TRBV27 and TRBJ2-1; 9 positions agree with TRBD2. J gave up 4 bases and V 6 bases, and 7 bases lay outside the gene matches. The CDR3 spans 15 residues. Germline V CDR1 and CDR2: MNHEY, SMNVEV (reference sequence). The CDR3 nucleotides read TGTGCCAGCAGAAGCAGACTAGCGGTATACAATGAGCAGTTCTTC. Amino acids: CASRSRLAVYNEQFF.

The chain couples TRBV7-8 to TRBJ2-4; 8 nucleotides line up with TRBD2. CDR3 length equals 18 residues. Germline values: CDR1 SGHVS, CDR2 FQNEAQ. Trimming removed 1 base from V and 0 bases from J; junction bases left unmatched: 8. CDR3 nucleotides: TGTGCCAGCAGCTTAGATGCCGCCGGGGGGGTAGCCAAAAACATTCAGTACTTC. Residues: CASSLDAAGGVAKNIQYF.

With respect to this clone: The sample has other DNA sequences that encode this CDR3 too. This chain joins TRBV18 and TRBJ2-5; D uncertain. This CDR3 has 13 residues. V was trimmed by 2 bases and J by 2 bases, leaving 6 bases between them. Germline V gives CDR1 KGHSH, CDR2 LQKENI. The CDR3, as DNA: TGTGCCAGCTCACCAGCCCTACAAGAGACCCAGTACTTC. This sequence encodes CASSPALQETQYF.

This clone was detected once. The V gene is TRBV5-4, the J gene TRBJ1-1; D perhaps matches TRBD1 (6 bases). CDR1 is SGHNT and CDR2 is YYREEE in the germline V gene (reference sequence). V lost 0 bases and J 5 bases, leaving 14 bases between the germline ends. This CDR3 comprises 15 residues. CDR3 sequence reads: CASSLDHRAGTEAFF. The CDR3, as DNA: TGTGCCAGCAGCTTGGACCACAGGGCAGGGACTGAAGCTTTCTTT.

DNA for the CDR3: TGTGCCAGCTTAGAATCAACCCTAGGGGATGGCTACACCTTC. Translated: CASLESTLGDGYTF. This chain joins TRBV2 and TRBJ1-2, with D maybe TRBD1 (5 bases). Germline V gene sequence: CDR1 SNHLY, CDR2 FYNNEI. The CDR3 spans 14 residues. Trimming removed 8 bases from V and 6 bases from J, with 19 bases in between.

The V and J genes are TRBV6-1 and TRBJ2-2; D ambiguous. Germline-derived CDR1 and CDR2 are MNHNS and SASEGT. V lost 8 bases to trimming and J lost 0 bases, with 7 bases between them. This CDR3 is built from 13 residues. CDR3 region: CASSGANTGELFF. CDR3 nucleotides: TGTGCCAGCTCTGGCGCGAACACCGGGGAGCTGTTTTTT.

The rearrangement links TRBV27 to TRBJ2-1; 8 nucleotides line up with TRBD2. This CDR3 region has 15 residues. V lost 5 bases, J lost 2 bases, and 5 bases stayed unmatched. Germline-derived CDR1 and CDR2 are MNHEY and SMNVEV (reference sequence). Here the CDR3 DNA reads TGTGCCAGCAGTAGAAGCGGGGGAGCCTACAATGAGCAGTTCTTC. Its translation: CASSRSGGAYNEQFF.

The V and J genes are TRBV10-1 and TRBJ1-4, with a possible D match to TRBD1 (6 bases). Trimming cost V 2 bases and J 5 bases, with 9 bases left between them. The CDR3 is 14 residues long. The germline gives CDR1 WNHNN, CDR2 SYGVQD (reference sequence). CDR3: CASSETGQNEKLFF. Written as DNA, the CDR3 is TGCGCCAGCAGTGAGACAGGGCAGAATGAAAAACTGTTTTTT.

The rearrangement links TRBV6-2 or TRBV6-3 to TRBJ2-1, with 8 bases matching TRBD2. In germline, CDR1 is MNHEY, CDR2 SVGEGT. The CDR3 loop spans 16 amino acids. V shed 5 bases and J 4 bases; nucleotides not matched to a gene: 10. CDR3 DNA sequence: TGTGCCAGCAGTACCCGGGGTAGCGGGGTTTACAATGAGCAGTTCTTC. This gives the protein CASSTRGSGVYNEQFF.